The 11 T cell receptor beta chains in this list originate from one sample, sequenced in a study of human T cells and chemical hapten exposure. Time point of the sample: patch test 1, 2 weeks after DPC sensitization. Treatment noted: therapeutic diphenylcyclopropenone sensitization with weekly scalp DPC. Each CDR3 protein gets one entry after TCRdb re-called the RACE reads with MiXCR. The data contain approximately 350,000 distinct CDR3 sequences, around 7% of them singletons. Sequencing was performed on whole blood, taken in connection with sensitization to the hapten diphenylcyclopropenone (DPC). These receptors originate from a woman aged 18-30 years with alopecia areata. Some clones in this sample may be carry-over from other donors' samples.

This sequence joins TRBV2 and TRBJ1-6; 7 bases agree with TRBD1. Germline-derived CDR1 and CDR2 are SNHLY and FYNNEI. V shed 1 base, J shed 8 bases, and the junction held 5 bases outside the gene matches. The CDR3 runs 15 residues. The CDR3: CASSEDRGLDSPLHF. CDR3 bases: TGTGCCAGCAGTGAAGACAGGGGACTCGATTCACCCCTCCACTTT.

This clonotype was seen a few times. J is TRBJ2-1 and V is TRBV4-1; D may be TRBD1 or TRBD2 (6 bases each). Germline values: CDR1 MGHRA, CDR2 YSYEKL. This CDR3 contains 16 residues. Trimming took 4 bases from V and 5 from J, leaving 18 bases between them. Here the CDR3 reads CASSRMGRGRNNEQFF. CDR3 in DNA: TGCGCCAGCAGCCGCATGGGACGGGGGCGGAACAATGAGCAGTTCTTC.

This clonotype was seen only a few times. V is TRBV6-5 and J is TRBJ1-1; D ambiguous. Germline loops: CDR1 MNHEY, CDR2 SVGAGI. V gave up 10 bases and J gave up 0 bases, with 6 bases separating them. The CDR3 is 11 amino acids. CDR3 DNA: TGTGCCACCCGCCTGAACACTGAAGCTTTCTTT. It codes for CATRLNTEAFF.

CDR3 amino acids: CASSQEPGQPQHF. The CDR3 DNA reads TGTGCCAGCTCCCAGGAGCCCGGTCAGCCCCAGCATTTT. The V and J genes are TRBV18 and TRBJ1-5; D uncertain. The CDR3 runs 13 residues. V was pared by 6 bases and J by 6 bases, with 12 bases between. The V gene's germline CDR1 is KGHSH and CDR2 LQKENI.

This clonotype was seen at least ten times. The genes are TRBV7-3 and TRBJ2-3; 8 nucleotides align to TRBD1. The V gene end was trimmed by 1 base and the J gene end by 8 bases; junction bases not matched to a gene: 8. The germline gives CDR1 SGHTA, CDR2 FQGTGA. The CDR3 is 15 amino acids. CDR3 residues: CASSLSTGGSPTQYF. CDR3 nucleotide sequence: TGTGCCAGCAGCTTAAGCACAGGGGGGTCCCCTACGCAGTATTTT.

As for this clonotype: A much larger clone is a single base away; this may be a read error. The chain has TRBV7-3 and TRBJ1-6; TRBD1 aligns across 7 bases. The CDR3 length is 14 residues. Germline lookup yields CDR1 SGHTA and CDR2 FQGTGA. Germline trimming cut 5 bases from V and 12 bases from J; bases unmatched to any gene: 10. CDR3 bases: TGTGCCAGCAGCCGACAGGGTAGCGATTTACCCCTCCACTTT. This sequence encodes CASSRQGSDLPLHF.

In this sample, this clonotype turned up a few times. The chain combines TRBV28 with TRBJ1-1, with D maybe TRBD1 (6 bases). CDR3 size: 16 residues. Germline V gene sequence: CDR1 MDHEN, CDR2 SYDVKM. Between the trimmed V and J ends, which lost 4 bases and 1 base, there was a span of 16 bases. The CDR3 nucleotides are TGTGCCAGCAGTTCCCCAGGGGCAGGGAGGAACACTGAAGCTTTCTTT. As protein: CASSSPGAGRNTEAFF.

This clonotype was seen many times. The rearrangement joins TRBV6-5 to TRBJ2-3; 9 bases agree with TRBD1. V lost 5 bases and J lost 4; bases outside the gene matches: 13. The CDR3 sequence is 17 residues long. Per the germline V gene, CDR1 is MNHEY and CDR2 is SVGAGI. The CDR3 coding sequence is TGTGCCAGCAGTCAACCGCCGTACAGGGGGCGAGCAGATACGCAGTATTTT. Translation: CASSQPPYRGRADTQYF.

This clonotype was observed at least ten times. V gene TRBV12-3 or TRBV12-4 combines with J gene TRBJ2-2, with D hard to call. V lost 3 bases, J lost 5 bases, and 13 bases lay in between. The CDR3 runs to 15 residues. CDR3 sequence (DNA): TGTGCCAGCAGTTTTTTCGGCAGTGAGACCGGGGAGCTGTTTTTT. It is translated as CASSFFGSETGELFF.

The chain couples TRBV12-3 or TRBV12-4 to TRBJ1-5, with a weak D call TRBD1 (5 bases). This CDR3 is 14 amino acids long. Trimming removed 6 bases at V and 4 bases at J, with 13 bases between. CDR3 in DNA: TGTGCCAGCAGGTCGGGGGATAGGAATCAGCCCCAGCATTTT. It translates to CASRSGDRNQPQHF.

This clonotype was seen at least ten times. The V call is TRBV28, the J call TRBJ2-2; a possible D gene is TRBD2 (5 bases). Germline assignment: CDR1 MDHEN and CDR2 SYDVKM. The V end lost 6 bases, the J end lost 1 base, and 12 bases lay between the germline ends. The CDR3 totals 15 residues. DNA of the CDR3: TGTGCCAGCAGGACCCCGGGATTGAACACCGGGGAGCTGTTTTTT. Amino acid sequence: CASRTPGLNTGELFF. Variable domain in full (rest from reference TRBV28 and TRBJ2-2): DVKVTQSSRYLVKRTGEKVFLECVQDMDHENMFWYRQDPGLGLRLIYFSYDVKMKEKGDIPEGYSVSREKKERFSLILESASTNQTSMYLCASRTPGLNTGELFFGEGSRLTVL.